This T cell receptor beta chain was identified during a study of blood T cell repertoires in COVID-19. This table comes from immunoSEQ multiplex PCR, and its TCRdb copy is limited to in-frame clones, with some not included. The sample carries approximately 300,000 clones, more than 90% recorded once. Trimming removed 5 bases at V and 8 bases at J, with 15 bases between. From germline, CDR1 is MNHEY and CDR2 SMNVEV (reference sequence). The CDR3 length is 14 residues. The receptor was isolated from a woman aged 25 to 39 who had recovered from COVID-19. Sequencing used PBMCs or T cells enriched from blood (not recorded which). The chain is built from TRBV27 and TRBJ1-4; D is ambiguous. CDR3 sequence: CASSGTLAREKLFF. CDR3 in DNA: TGTGCCAGCAGTGGCACTCTGGCGAGGGAAAAACTGTTTTTT.